These 28 T cell receptor beta chains were sequenced from one sample in a study of beta chain features in type 1 diabetes. Notes on the study in general: Among all four CD4+ subsets, Type 1 diabetes patients had TCRB CDR3s that were moderately but significantly shorter.

No antigens are known for them. TCRB transcripts that were expressed got sequenced, as all of the isolated RNA had been reverse transcribed. This table comes from immunoSEQ multiplex PCR, and its TCRdb copy is limited to in-frame clones, with some not included. The sample has around 260,000 clones, 24% seen once. Sequences were obtained from naive CD4+ T cells from blood. These receptors were collected from a woman aged 25 to 45 with type 1 diabetes.

This clone appeared once. An end of the junction differs from the germline gene, which may be a read error. This CDR3 reads CASSSQGSNEQYF. The CDR3 DNA reads TGTGCTAGCAGCTCACAGGGGAGTAACGAGCAGTACTTC. This rearrangement joins TRBV7-7 to TRBJ2-7, with 7 positions matching TRBD1. From germline, CDR1 is SSHAT and CDR2 FNYEAQ (reference sequence). This CDR3 region has 13 residues.

V usage is TRBV27 and J usage is TRBJ2-7; a possible D gene is TRBD1 (6 bases). Per germline, CDR1 MNHEY and CDR2 SMNVEV (reference sequence). The CDR3 sequence is 14 residues long. The V and J ends lost 6 bases and 2 bases respectively, with 14 bases between them. CDR3: CASSVRDTAYEQYF. In nucleotides, the CDR3 is TGTGCCAGCAGCGTCCGGGACACTGCCTACGAGCAGTACTTC.

Turning to this clone: The same CDR3 arises from other DNA sequences in this sample as well. For the CDR3, the DNA is TGTGCCAGCAGTGTGACAGGGGGCTCTGGAAACACCATATATTTT. Protein product: CASSVTGGSGNTIYF. The V and J genes are TRBV25-1 and TRBJ1-3; 9 nucleotides match TRBD1. Germline CDR1 reads MGHDK; CDR2 reads SYGVNS. J lost 0 bases, V lost 4 bases, and 1 base had no gene match. This CDR3 comprises 15 residues.

In its sample, this clone was seen a few times. V gene TRBV7-9 combines with J gene TRBJ2-5; D is possibly TRBD1 (5 bases). The CDR3 is made up of 15 amino acids. V lost 5 bases and J lost 4, with 17 bases in between. Per the germline V gene, CDR1 is SEHNR and CDR2 is FQNEAQ (reference sequence). The CDR3 loop is CASSLTGFARETQYF. The CDR3 region has the DNA TGTGCCAGCAGCCTAACAGGTTTTGCGAGAGAGACCCAGTACTTC.

This clone was observed a handful of times. The CDR3 DNA reads as TGTGCCAGCAGCTCCCTAGAGGGAACCTACAATGAGCAGTTCTTC. Encoded protein: CASSSLEGTYNEQFF. The gene calls are TRBV9 and TRBJ2-1, with D tentatively TRBD2 (5 bases). Trimming stripped 4 bases from V and 2 bases from J, with 13 bases between. Per the germline V gene, CDR1 is SGDLS and CDR2 is YYNGEE. This CDR3 comprises 15 residues.

The chain recombines TRBV7-6 with TRBJ2-1; 11 bases fit TRBD2. Germline V gene sequence: CDR1 SGHVS, CDR2 FNYEAQ. V lost 5 bases and J lost 5; bases outside the gene matches: 11. The CDR3 loop spans 17 amino acids. The CDR3 bases are TGTGCCAGCAGCCCGGGGAGGACTAGCGGGTTTAACAATGAGCAGTTCTTC. This encodes CASSPGRTSGFNNEQFF.

This chain connects TRBV18 to TRBJ2-5, with TRBD1 as a possible D gene (5 bases). Germline V gives CDR1 KGHSH, CDR2 LQKENI. V dropped 6 bases and J dropped 1 base, with 12 bases sitting between them. This CDR3 is built from 14 residues. In DNA, the CDR3 is TGTGCCAGCTCTCTACAGGATCTCCAAGAGACCCAGTACTTC. This translates into CASSLQDLQETQYF.

This clone came up once. The chain couples TRBV5-1 to TRBJ2-3; a possible D gene is TRBD1 (5 bases). This CDR3 region has 19 residues. From germline, CDR1 is SGHRS and CDR2 YFSETQ. V shed 2 bases and J shed 3 bases, with 25 bases lying between them. The CDR3 here is CASSFSSPGFALTTDTQYF. CDR3 sequence (DNA): TGCGCCAGCAGCTTCAGTTCACCAGGGTTTGCCCTTACGACAGATACGCAGTATTTT.

This clone was seen a handful of times. The chain links TRBV30 to TRBJ2-3; 7 nucleotides align to TRBD2. The CDR3 is 15 residues long. With 4 bases clipped from V and 5 bases from J, the junction kept 12 bases outside the gene matches. Germline lookup yields CDR1 GTSNPN and CDR2 SVGIG (reference sequence). In nucleotides, the CDR3 is TGTGCCTGGAAGTGGGAGGGCCAGATTCGAGATACGCAGTATTTT. Protein product: CAWKWEGQIRDTQYF.

This chain uses TRBV5-1 with TRBJ1-1; 10 bases line up with TRBD1. The CDR3 is 16 residues long. Germline-derived CDR1 and CDR2 are SGHRS and YFSETQ. V was clipped by 4 bases and J by 3 bases; unmatched bases: 9. The CDR3 DNA reads TGCGCCAGCAGCCACGGGACAGGGGCTTTTGACACTGAAGCTTTCTTT. This translates into CASSHGTGAFDTEAFF.

The chain links TRBV10-3 to TRBJ1-3; 9 bases are shared with TRBD1. V lost 3 bases and J lost 4; bases outside the gene matches: 4. Germline CDR1 reads ENHRY; CDR2 reads SYGVKD. The CDR3 spans 15 residues. As DNA, the CDR3 is TGTGCCATCAGTGAAGGACAGGGGACGGGAAACACCATATATTTT. Translation gives CAISEGQGTGNTIYF.

The CDR3 is CASSHLQGHSYGYTF. Written as DNA, the CDR3 is TGCGCCAGCAGCCATTTGCAGGGGCATTCCTATGGCTACACCTTC. V gene TRBV4-1 combines with J gene TRBJ1-2, with a possible D match to TRBD1 (6 bases). The CDR3 has 15 residues. Germline-derived CDR1 and CDR2 are MGHRA and YSYEKL. The V end lost 3 bases, the J end lost 4 bases, and 15 bases lay between the germline ends.

This clone was picked up a small number of times. The genes are TRBV29-1 and TRBJ1-2; TRBD1 might be the D (5 bases). Between the trimmed V and J ends, which lost 6 bases and 4 bases, there was a span of 18 bases. This CDR3 region has 14 residues. Germline V gene sequence: CDR1 SQVTM, CDR2 ANQGSEA. CDR3 loop: CSVTSGPPTYGYTF. DNA of the CDR3: TGCAGCGTAACCTCAGGGCCACCAACCTATGGCTACACCTTC.

The sample holds a few counts of this clone. The chain couples TRBV18 to TRBJ2-7; 10 nucleotides align to TRBD1. Per germline, CDR1 KGHSH and CDR2 LQKENI. The J segment lost 4 bases and the V segment lost 6 bases, leaving 6 bases of the junction unmatched. The CDR3 sequence is 14 residues long. The CDR3 reads CASSPGTGVYEQYF. DNA for the CDR3: TGTGCCAGCTCGCCCGGGACAGGGGTGTACGAGCAGTACTTC.

Only a few counts were recorded for this clone. The chain is built from TRBV29-1 and TRBJ2-3, with 7 bases matching TRBD2. The germline V gene encodes CDR1 SQVTM and CDR2 ANQGSEA. The CDR3 loop spans 16 amino acids. J was trimmed by 0 bases and V by 3 bases; bases with no gene match: 9. DNA of the CDR3: TGCAGCGTTGACGGGGGGAAGCGGGGAAGCACAGATACGCAGTATTTT. Translated, it gives CSVDGGKRGSTDTQYF.

This chain connects TRBV29-1 to TRBJ2-7; maybe TRBD2 (7 bases). Per germline, CDR1 SQVTM and CDR2 ANQGSEA. Trimming took off 7 bases at V and 2 bases at J, with 15 bases between the two ends. The CDR3 is 13 amino acids. The CDR3 reads CSAGGLAAYEQYF. CDR3 in DNA: TGCAGCGCCGGGGGGCTAGCGGCCTACGAGCAGTACTTC.

The J gene is TRBJ1-5, the V gene TRBV28, with D unclear. The germline CDR1 and CDR2 sequences are MDHEN and SYDVKM. The ends were cut back, 6 bases at V and 3 bases at J, with 6 bases in the middle. The CDR3 extends over 12 amino acids. CDR3 in DNA: TGTGCCAGCAGCATCAACAATCAGCCCCAGCATTTT. Protein product: CASSINNQPQHF.

This clone came up a few times. V gene TRBV5-1 combines with J gene TRBJ2-7, with D perhaps TRBD1 (6 bases). From germline, CDR1 is SGHRS and CDR2 YFSETQ. Deletions cut 4 bases from V and 3 bases from J, with 14 bases between. The CDR3 consists of 14 residues. The CDR3 is CASSEGQTFYEQYF. The DNA of the CDR3 is TGCGCCAGCAGCGAAGGACAGACTTTCTACGAGCAGTACTTC.

The gene calls are TRBV14 and TRBJ1-5, with 7 bases aligning to TRBD1. The V gene end was trimmed by 5 bases and the J gene end by 6 bases; junction bases not matched to a gene: 4. This CDR3 is built from 13 residues. Per the germline V gene, CDR1 is SGHDN and CDR2 is FVKESK. CDR3 coding DNA: TGTGCCAGCAGCTTACAGGGGACTCAGCCCCAGCATTTT. Its translation is CASSLQGTQPQHF.

The chain uses TRBV4-1 and TRBJ2-7, with TRBD2 identical over 11 bases. Germline values: CDR1 MGHRA, CDR2 YSYEKL. The junction had 13 bases not matched to a gene; V was cut back by 5 bases and J by 4 bases. The CDR3 extends over 17 amino acids. In DNA, the CDR3 is TGCGCCAGCAGCTTATTGCCGGGACTAGCGGTCCTATACGAGCAGTACTTC. Translation gives CASSLLPGLAVLYEQYF.

The V call is TRBV7-3, the J call TRBJ2-2, with a tentative D call TRBD2 (6 bases). The germline V gene has CDR1 SGHTA and CDR2 FQGTGA. The germline V and J ends were trimmed by 5 bases and 1 base, with 11 bases remaining between them. CDR3 length equals 15 residues. The CDR3 protein is CASSPRGLNTGELFF. The CDR3 region has the DNA TGTGCCAGCAGCCCCCGGGGGTTGAACACCGGGGAGCTGTTTTTT.

In its sample, this clone was seen a few times. This chain joins TRBV18 and TRBJ2-7, with D maybe TRBD1 (6 bases). Germline CDR1 is KGHSH and CDR2 is LQKENI. The CDR3 totals 15 residues. V dropped 5 bases and J dropped 0 bases, with 14 bases sitting between them. The CDR3 nucleotides are TGTGCCAGCTCAACCACCGGGACAAGCTCCTACGAGCAGTACTTC. Encoded protein: CASSTTGTSSYEQYF. The variable domain in full, with the rest retrieved from reference TRBV18 and TRBJ2-7, is NAGVMQNPRHLVRRRGQEARLRCSPMKGHSHVYWYRQLPEEGLKFMVYLQKENIIDESGMPKERFSAEFPKEGPSILRIQQVVRGDSAAYFCASSTTGTSSYEQYFGPGTRLTVT.

The J gene is TRBJ2-1, the V gene TRBV27; 7 bases are shared with TRBD2. The CDR3 sequence is 17 residues long. V dropped 5 bases and J dropped 9; count of bases not matched to a gene: 19. Germline CDR1 reads MNHEY; CDR2 reads SMNVEV (reference sequence). CDR3 sequence (DNA): TGTGCCAGCAGTCCACATTTGAGCGGGATAAATCTGGGTGAGCAGTTCTTC. This encodes CASSPHLSGINLGEQFF.

This chain joins TRBV9 and TRBJ2-3; D is possibly TRBD2 (6 bases). CDR1 is SGDLS and CDR2 is YYNGEE in the germline V gene. With 4 bases removed from V and 5 bases from J, the gap between germline ends came to 20 bases. The CDR3 consists of 16 residues. CDR3 sequence (DNA): TGTGCCAGCAGCAAGTCGGGACTTACTTCAGAAGATACGCAGTATTTT. It specifies CASSKSGLTSEDTQYF. The variable domain in full, completed from reference TRBV9 and TRBJ2-3, reads DSGVTQTPKHLITATGQRVTLRCSPRSGDLSVYWYQQSLDQGLQFLIQYYNGEERAKGNILERFSAQQFPDLHSELNLSSLELGDSALYFCASSKSGLTSEDTQYFGPGTRLTVL.

The gene calls are TRBV27 and TRBJ1-2; TRBD1 aligns across 7 bases. CDR1 and CDR2 (germline): MNHEY, SMNVEV (reference sequence). The CDR3 covers 14 residues. Trimming took 4 bases from V and 8 from J; bases not matched to a gene: 10. This chain's CDR3 is CASSSPWTGPGYTF. CDR3 coding DNA: TGTGCCAGCAGTTCCCCGTGGACAGGTCCCGGCTACACCTTC.

The chain has TRBV9 and TRBJ2-1; 7 bases line up with TRBD2. Germline V CDR1 and CDR2: SGDLS, YYNGEE. V was pared by 3 bases and J by 4 bases, with 7 bases of the junction left unmatched. This CDR3 is built from 15 residues. The DNA for the CDR3 is TGTGCCAGCAGCGCCCGGGACTACTTATACAATGAGCAGTTCTTC. Its protein is CASSARDYLYNEQFF.

This sequence joins TRBV27 and TRBJ2-1; 11 bases agree with TRBD2. V gave up 6 bases and J gave up 7 bases; unmatched junction bases: 8. This CDR3 is 15 amino acids long. Germline V gene lookup returns CDR1 MNHEY and CDR2 SMNVEV (reference sequence). CDR3 residues: CASRQTSGSGNEQFF. DNA of the CDR3: TGTGCCAGCAGGCAAACTAGCGGGAGCGGTAATGAGCAGTTCTTC.

The chain carries TRBV30 and TRBJ1-5; maybe TRBD1 (6 bases). There are 12 residues in the CDR3. Trimming shortened V by 1 base and J by 7 bases, and 8 bases separated the two germline ends. Germline CDR1 is GTSNPN and CDR2 is SVGIG (reference sequence). CDR3 amino acids: CAWSGQGQPQHF. The CDR3, as DNA: TGTGCCTGGAGTGGCCAGGGGCAGCCCCAGCATTTT.